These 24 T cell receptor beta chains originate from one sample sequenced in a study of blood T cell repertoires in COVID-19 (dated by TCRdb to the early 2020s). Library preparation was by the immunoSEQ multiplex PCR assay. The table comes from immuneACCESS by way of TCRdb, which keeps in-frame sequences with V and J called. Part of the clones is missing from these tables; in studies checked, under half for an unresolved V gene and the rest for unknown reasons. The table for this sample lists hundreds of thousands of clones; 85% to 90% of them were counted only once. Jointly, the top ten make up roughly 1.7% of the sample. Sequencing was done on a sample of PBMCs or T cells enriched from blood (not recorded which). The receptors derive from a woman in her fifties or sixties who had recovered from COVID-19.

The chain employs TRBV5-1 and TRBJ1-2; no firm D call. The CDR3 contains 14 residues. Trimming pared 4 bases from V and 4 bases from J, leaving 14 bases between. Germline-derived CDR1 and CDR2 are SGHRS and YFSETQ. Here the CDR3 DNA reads TGCGCCAGCAGCCCCGGGCCGGAGGCCTATGGCTACACCTTC. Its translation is CASSPGPEAYGYTF. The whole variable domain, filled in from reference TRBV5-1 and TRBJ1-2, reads KAGVTQTPRYLIKTRGQQVTLSCSPISGHRSVSWYQQTPGQGLQFLFEYFSETQRNKGNFPGRFSGRQFSNSRSEMNVSTLELGDSALYLCASSPGPEAYGYTFGSGTRLTVV.

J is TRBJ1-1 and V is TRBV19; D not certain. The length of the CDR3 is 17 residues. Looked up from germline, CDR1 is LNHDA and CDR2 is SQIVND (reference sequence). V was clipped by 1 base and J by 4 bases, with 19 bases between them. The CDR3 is CASSIGGRSRGGTEAFF. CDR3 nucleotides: TGTGCCAGTAGTATAGGCGGACGGTCTCGCGGAGGCACTGAAGCTTTCTTT.

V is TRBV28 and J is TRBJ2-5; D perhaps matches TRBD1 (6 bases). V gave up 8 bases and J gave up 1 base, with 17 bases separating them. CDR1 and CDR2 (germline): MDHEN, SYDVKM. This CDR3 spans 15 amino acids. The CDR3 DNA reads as TGTGCCAGCCTAAGCCCCCGGACAGCCCAAGAGACCCAGTACTTC. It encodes CASLSPRTAQETQYF.

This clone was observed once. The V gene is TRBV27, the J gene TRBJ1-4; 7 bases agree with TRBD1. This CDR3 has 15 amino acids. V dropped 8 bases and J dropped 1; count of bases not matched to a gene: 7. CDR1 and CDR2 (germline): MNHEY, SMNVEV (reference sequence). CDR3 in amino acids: CASGLDRETNEKLFF. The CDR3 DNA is TGTGCCAGCGGCTTAGACAGGGAAACTAATGAAAAACTGTTTTTT.

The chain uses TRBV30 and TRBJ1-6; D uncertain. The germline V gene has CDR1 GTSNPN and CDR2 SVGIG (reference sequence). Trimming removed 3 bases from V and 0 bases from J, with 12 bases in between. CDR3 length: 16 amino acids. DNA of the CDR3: TGTGCCTGGAGGCACAGCTTGAACTCCTATAATTCACCCCTCCACTTT. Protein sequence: CAWRHSLNSYNSPLHF.

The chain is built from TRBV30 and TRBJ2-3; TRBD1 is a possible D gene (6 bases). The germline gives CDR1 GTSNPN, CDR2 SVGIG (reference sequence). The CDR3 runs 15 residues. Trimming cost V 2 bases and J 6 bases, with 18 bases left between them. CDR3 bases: TGTGCCTGGAGTAGTGGGGGCGCGAAGTGGGATACGCAGTATTTT. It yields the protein CAWSSGGAKWDTQYF.

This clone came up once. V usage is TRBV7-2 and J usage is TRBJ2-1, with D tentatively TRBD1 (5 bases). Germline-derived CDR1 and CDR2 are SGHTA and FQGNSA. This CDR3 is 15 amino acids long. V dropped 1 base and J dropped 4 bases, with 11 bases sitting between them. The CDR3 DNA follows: TGTGCCAGCAGCTTAGAGTGGCAGGGTTACAATGAGCAGTTCTTC. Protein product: CASSLEWQGYNEQFF.

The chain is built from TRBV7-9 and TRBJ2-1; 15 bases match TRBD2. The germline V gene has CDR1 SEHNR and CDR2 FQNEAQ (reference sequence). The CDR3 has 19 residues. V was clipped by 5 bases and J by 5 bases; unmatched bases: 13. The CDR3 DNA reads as TGTGCCAGCAGCGGCCGAATAGGGACTAGCGGGAGGTTTAACAATGAGCAGTTCTTC. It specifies CASSGRIGTSGRFNNEQFF.

DNA for the CDR3: TGTGCCAGTAGTATAGAAGCGAGCTCCTACAATGAGCAGTTCTTC. Translated, it gives CASSIEASSYNEQFF. The chain recombines TRBV19 with TRBJ2-1; no reliable D call. Trimming took 0 bases from V and 0 from J, leaving 6 bases between them. Germline values: CDR1 LNHDA, CDR2 SQIVND (reference sequence). CDR3 size: 15 residues.

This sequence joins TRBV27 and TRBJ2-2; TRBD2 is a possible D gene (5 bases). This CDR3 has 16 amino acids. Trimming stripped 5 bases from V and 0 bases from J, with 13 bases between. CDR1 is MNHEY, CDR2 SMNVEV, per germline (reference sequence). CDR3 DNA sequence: TGTGCCAGCAGTACCGGGGTGAAAACGAACACCGGGGAGCTGTTTTTT. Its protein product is CASSTGVKTNTGELFF.

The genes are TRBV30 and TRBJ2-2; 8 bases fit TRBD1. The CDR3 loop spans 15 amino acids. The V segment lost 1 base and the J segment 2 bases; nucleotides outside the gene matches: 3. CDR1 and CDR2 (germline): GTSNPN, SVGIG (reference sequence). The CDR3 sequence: CAWSGRGLNTGELFF. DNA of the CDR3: TGTGCCTGGAGTGGCAGGGGGCTAAACACCGGGGAGCTGTTTTTT.

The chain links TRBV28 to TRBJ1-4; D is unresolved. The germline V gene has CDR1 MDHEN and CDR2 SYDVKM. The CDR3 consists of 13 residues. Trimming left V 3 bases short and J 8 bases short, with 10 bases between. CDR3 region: CASSFAGREKLFF. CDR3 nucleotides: TGTGCCAGCAGTTTCGCGGGAAGGGAAAAACTGTTTTTT.

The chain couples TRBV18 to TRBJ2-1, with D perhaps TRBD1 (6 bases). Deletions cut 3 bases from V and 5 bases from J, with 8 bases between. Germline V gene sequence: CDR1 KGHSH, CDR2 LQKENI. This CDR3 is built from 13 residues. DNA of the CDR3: TGTGCCAGCTCACCGGACAGTGACAATGAGCAGTTCTTC. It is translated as CASSPDSDNEQFF.

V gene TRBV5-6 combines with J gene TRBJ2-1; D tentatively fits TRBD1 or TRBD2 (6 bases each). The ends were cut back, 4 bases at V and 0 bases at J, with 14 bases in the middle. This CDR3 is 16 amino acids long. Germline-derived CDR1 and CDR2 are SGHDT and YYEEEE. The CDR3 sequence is CASSLGAGSSYNEQFF. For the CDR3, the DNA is TGTGCCAGCAGCCTGGGGGCGGGGAGCTCCTACAATGAGCAGTTCTTC.

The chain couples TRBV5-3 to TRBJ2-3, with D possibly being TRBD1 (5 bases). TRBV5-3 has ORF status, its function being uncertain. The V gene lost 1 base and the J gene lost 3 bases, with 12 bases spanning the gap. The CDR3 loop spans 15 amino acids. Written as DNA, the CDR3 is TGTGCCAGAAGCTTGCAGGGTTATTGGACAGATACGCAGTATTTT. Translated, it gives CARSLQGYWTDTQYF.

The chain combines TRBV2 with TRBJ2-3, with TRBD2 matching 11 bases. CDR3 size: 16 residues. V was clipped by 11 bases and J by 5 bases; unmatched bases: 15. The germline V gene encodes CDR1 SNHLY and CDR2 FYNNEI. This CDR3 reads CAGRGDSGREVDTQYF. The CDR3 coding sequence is TGTGCCGGACGGGGAGATAGCGGGAGGGAGGTAGATACGCAGTATTTT.

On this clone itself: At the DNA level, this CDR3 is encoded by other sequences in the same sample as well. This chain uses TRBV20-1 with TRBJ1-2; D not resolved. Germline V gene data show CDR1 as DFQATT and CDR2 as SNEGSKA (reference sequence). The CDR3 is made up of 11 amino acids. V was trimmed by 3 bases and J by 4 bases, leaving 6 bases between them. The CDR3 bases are TGCAGTGCTAGTTCAGGCTATGGCTACACCTTC. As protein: CSASSGYGYTF.

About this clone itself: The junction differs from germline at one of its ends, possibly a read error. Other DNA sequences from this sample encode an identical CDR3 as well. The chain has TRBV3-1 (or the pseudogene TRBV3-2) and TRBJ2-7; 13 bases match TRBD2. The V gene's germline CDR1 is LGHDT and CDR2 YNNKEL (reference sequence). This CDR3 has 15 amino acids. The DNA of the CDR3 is TGTGCCAGCAGTCAAGGACTAGCGGGAGTTTACGAGCAGTACTTC. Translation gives CASSQGLAGVYEQYF.

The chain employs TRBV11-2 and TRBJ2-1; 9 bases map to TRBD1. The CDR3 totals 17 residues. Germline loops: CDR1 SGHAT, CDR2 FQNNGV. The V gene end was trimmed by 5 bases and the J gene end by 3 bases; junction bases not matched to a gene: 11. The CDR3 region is CASSLRTGVIFYNEQFF. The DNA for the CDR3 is TGTGCCAGCAGCCTACGGACAGGGGTAATTTTCTACAATGAGCAGTTCTTC.

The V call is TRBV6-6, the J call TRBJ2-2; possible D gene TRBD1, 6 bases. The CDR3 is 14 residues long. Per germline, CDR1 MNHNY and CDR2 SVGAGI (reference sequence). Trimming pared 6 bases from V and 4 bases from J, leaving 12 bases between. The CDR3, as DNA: TGTGCCAGCAGCTCTGGACAGCCCACCGGGGAGCTGTTTTTT. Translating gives CASSSGQPTGELFF.

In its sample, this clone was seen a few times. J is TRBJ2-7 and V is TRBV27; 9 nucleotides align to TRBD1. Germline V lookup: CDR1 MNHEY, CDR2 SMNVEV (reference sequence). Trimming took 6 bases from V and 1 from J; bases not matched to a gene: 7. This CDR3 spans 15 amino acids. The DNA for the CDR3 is TGTGCCAGCAGGTTACAGGGGGCCCTTTCCTACGAGCAGTACTTC. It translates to CASRLQGALSYEQYF.

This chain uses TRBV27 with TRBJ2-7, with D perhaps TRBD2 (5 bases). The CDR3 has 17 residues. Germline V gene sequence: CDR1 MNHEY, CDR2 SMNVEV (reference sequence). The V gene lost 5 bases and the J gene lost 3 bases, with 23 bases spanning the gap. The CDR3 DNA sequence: TGTGCCAGCAGTCAAACCCAAAGCGGCTCGGACCACTACGAGCAGTACTTC. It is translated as CASSQTQSGSDHYEQYF.

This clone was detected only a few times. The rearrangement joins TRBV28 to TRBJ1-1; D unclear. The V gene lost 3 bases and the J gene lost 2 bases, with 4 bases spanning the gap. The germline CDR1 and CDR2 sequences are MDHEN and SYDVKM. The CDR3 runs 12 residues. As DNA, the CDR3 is TGTGCCAGCAGTTTGAGAAACACTGAAGCTTTCTTT. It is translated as CASSLRNTEAFF.

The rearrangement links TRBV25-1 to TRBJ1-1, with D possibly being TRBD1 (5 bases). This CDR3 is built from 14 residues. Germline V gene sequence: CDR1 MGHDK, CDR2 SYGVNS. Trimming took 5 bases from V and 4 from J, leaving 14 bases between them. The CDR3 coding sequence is TGTGCCAGCAGTAGGGGCGCCACATTCACTGAAGCTTTCTTT. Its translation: CASSRGATFTEAFF.